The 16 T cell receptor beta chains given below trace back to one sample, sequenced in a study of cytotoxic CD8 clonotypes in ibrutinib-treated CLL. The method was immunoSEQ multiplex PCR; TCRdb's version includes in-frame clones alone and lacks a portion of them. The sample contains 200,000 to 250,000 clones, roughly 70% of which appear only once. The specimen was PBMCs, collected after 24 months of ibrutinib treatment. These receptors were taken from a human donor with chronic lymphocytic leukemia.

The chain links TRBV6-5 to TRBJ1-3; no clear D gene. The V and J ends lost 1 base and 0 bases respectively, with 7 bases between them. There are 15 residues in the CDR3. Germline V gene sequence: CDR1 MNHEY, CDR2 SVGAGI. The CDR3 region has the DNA TGTGCCAGCAGTTACTTCGCAGACTCTGGAAACACCATATATTTT. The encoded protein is CASSYFADSGNTIYF.

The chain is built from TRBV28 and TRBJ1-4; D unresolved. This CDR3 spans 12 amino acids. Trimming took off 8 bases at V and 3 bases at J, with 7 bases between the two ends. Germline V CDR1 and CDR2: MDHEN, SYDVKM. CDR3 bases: TGTGCCAGCGGCGGAGCTAATGAAAAACTGTTTTTT. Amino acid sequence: CASGGANEKLFF.

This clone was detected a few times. The DNA of the CDR3 is TGTGCCAGCAGCTTATACAGCGGGGAGCTGTTTTTT. Translation: CASSLYSGELFF. The rearrangement links TRBV7-9 to TRBJ2-2; D ambiguous. Germline values: CDR1 SEHNR, CDR2 FQNEAQ (reference sequence). Trimming pared 2 bases from V and 7 bases from J, leaving 5 bases between. This CDR3 is built from 12 residues.

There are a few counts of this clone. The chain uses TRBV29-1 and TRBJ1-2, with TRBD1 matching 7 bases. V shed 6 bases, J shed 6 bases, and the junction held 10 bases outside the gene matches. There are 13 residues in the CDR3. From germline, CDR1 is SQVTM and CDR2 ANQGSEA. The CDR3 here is CSVETGSGDGYTF. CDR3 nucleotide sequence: TGCAGCGTGGAGACAGGGAGTGGGGATGGCTACACCTTC.

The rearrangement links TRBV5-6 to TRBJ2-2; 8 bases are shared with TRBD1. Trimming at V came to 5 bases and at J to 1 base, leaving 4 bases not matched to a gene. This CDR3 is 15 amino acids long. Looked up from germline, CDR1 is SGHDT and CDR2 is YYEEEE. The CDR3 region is CASSTGTGNTGELFF. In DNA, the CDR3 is TGTGCCAGCAGTACCGGGACAGGGAACACCGGGGAGCTGTTTTTT.

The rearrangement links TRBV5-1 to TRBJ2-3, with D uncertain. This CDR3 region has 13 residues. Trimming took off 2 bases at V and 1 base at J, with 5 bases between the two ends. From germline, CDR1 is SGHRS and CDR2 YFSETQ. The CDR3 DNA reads TGCGCCAGCAGCTTTTGGGGCACAGATACGCAGTATTTT. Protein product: CASSFWGTDTQYF. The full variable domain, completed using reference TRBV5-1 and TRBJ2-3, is KAGVTQTPRYLIKTRGQQVTLSCSPISGHRSVSWYQQTPGQGLQFLFEYFSETQRNKGNFPGRFSGRQFSNSRSEMNVSTLELGDSALYLCASSFWGTDTQYFGPGTRLTVL.

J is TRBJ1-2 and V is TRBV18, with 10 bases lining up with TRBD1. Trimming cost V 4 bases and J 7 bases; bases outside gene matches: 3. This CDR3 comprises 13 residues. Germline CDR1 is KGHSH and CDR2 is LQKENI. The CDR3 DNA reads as TGTGCCAGCTCACGGGACAGGGGCCCTGGCTACACCTTC. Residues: CASSRDRGPGYTF. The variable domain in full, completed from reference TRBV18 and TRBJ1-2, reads NAGVMQNPRHLVRRRGQEARLRCSPMKGHSHVYWYRQLPEEGLKFMVYLQKENIIDESGMPKERFSAEFPKEGPSILRIQQVVRGDSAAYFCASSRDRGPGYTFGSGTRLTVV.

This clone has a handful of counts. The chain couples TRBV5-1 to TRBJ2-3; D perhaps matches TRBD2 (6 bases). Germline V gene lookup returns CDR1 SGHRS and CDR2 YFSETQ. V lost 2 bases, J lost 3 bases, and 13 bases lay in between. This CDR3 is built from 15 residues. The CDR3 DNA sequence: TGCGCCAGCAGCTTCCTTGGAGGGAGTACAGATACGCAGTATTTT. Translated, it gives CASSFLGGSTDTQYF.

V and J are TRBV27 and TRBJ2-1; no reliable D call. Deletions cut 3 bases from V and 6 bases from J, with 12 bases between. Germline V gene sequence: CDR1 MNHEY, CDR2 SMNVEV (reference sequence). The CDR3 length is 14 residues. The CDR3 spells CASSLTGPLNEQFF. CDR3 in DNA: TGTGCCAGCAGTTTGACCGGACCGCTCAATGAGCAGTTCTTC.

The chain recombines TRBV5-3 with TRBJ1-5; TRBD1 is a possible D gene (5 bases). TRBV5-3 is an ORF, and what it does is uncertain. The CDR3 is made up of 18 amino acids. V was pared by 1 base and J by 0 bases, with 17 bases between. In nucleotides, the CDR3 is TGTGCCAGAAGCTTGAACCAGGCGAACGGACATAGCAATCAGCCCCAGCATTTT. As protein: CARSLNQANGHSNQPQHF.

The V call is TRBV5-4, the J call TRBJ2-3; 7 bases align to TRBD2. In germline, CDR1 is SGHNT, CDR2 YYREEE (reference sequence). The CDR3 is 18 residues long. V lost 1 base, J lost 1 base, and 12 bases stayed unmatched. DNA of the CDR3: TGTGCCAGCAGCTTGAAGGGGTCTAGCGGCACTCGCACAGATACGCAGTATTTT. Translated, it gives CASSLKGSSGTRTDTQYF.

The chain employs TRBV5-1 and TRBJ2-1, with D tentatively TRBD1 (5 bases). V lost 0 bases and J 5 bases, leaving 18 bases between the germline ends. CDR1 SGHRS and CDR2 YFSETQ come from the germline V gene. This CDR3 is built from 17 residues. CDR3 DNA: TGCGCCAGCAGCTTGGGCCCGCTAGGGGCTTTTAACAATGAGCAGTTCTTC. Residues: CASSLGPLGAFNNEQFF. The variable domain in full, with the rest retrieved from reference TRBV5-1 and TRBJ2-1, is KAGVTQTPRYLIKTRGQQVTLSCSPISGHRSVSWYQQTPGQGLQFLFEYFSETQRNKGNFPGRFSGRQFSNSRSEMNVSTLELGDSALYLCASSLGPLGAFNNEQFFGPGTRLTVL.

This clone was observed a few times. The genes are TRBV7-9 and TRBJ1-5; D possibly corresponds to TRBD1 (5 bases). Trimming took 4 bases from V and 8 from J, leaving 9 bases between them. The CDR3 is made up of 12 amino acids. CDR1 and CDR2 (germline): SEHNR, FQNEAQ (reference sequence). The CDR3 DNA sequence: TGTGCCAGCAGCTCCGGGGGAAAGCCCCAGCATTTT. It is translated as CASSSGGKPQHF.

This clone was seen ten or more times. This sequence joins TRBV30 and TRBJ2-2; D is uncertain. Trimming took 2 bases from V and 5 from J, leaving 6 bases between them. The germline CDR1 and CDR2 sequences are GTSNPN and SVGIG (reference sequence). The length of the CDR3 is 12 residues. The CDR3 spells CAWSRPTGELFF. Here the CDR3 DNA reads TGTGCCTGGAGTCGCCCAACCGGGGAGCTGTTTTTT.

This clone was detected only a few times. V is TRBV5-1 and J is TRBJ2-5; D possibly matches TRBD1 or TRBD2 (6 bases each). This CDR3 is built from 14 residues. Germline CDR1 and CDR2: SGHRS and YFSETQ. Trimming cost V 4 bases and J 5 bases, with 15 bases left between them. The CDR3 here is CASSPEGVRETQYF. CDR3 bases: TGCGCCAGCAGCCCGGAGGGGGTCAGGGAGACCCAGTACTTC.

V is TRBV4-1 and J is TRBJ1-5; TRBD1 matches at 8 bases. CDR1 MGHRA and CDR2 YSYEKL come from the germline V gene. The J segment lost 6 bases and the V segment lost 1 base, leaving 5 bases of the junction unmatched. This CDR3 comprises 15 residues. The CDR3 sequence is CASSQVDRASQPQHF. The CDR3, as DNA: TGCGCCAGCAGCCAAGTGGACAGGGCGAGTCAGCCCCAGCATTTT.